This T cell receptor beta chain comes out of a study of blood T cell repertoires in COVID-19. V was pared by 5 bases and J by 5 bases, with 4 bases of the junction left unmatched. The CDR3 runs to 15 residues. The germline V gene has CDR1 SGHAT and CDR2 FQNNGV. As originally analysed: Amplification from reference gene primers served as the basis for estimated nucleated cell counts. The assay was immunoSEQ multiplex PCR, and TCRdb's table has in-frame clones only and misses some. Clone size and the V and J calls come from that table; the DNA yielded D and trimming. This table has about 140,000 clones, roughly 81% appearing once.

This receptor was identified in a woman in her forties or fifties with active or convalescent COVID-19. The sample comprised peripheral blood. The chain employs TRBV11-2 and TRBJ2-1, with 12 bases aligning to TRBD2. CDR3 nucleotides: TGTGCCAGCAGCCCTTCTAGCGGGAGGGACAATGAGCAGTTCTTC. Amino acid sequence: CASSPSSGRDNEQFF.